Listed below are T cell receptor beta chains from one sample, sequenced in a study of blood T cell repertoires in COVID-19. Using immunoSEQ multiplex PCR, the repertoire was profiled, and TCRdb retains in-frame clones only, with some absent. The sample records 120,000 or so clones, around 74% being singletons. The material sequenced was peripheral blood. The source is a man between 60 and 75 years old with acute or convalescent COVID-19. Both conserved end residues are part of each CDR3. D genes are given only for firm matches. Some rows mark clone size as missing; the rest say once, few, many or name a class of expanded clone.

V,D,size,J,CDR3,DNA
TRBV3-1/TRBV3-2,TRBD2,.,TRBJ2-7,CASSQRTSLTYEQYF,TGTGCCAGCAGCCAACGGACTAGCTTAACCTACGAGCAGTACTTC
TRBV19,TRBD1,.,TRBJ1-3,CASSLRQGSGNTIYF,TGTGCCAGTAGCCTTAGACAGGGCTCTGGAAACACCATATATTTT
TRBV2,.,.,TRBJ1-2,CASTGQGYGYTF,TGTGCCAGCACCGGACAAGGGTATGGCTACACCTTC
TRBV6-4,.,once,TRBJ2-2,CARDGGGNTGELFF,TGTGCCAGGGATGGGGGAGGGAACACCGGGGAGCTGTTTTTT
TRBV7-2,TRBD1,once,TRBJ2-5,CASSFPTGGAETQYF,TGTGCCAGCAGCTTTCCGACAGGGGGCGCGGAGACCCAGTACTTC
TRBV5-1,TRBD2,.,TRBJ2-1,CASSPAPRESYNEQFF,TGCGCCAGCAGCCCTGCCCCGCGGGAGAGTTACAATGAGCAGTTCTTC
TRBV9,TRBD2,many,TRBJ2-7,CASSVGYSGGSYEQYF,TGTGCCAGCAGCGTAGGGTATAGCGGGGGTTCCTACGAGCAGTACTTC
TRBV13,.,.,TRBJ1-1,CASQRRMNTEAFF,TGTGCCAGCCAACGGAGAATGAACACTGAAGCTTTCTTT
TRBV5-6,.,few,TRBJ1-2,CASSLRQASYGYTF,TGTGCCAGCAGCTTGCGACAGGCCTCCTATGGCTACACCTTC
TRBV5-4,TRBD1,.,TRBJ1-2,CASSLGDRGRSGYTF,TGTGCCAGCAGCTTGGGCGACAGGGGGCGGTCTGGCTACACCTTC
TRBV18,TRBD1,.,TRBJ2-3,CASSRQDRGGSPDTQYF,TGTGCCAGCTCACGACAGGACAGGGGGGGGTCCCCAGATACGCAGTATTTT
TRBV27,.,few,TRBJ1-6,CASSFVRADENSPLHF,TGTGCCAGCAGTTTCGTCAGGGCGGACGAGAATTCACCCCTCCACTTT
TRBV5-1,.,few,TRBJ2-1,CASSLPSNEQFF,TGCGCCAGCAGCTTGCCTTCCAATGAGCAGTTCTTC
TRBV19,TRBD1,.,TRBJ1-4,CASSRTGAEKLFF,TGTGCCAGTAGTCGGACAGGGGCTGAAAAACTGTTTTTT
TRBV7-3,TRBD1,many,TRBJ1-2,CASSPGPGQGAGYTF,TGTGCCAGCAGCCCAGGCCCGGGACAGGGTGCTGGCTACACCTTC
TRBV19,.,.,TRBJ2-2,CASILVNTGELFF,TGTGCCAGTATTCTCGTAAACACCGGGGAGCTGTTTTTT
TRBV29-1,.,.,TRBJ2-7,CSVEIGETPYEQYF,TGCAGCGTTGAAATTGGAGAGACGCCCTACGAGCAGTACTTC
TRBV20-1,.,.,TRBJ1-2,CSATPGGYTF,TGCAGTGCTACCCCGGGGGGCTACACCTTC
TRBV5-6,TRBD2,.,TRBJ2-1,CASSLAGRGRGINEQFF,TGTGCCAGCAGCTTGGCCGGGCGGGGGAGAGGGATCAATGAGCAGTTCTTC
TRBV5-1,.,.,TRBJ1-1,CASSLGGGERNTEAFF,TGCGCCAGCAGCTTGGGAGGAGGGGAGAGGAACACTGAAGCTTTCTTT
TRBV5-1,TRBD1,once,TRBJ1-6,CASSLGQGASGSPLHF,TGCGCCAGCAGCTTAGGGCAGGGGGCCTCTGGCTCACCCCTCCACTTT
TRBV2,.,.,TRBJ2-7,CASRTDTSYEQYF,TGTGCCAGCAGGACGGACACTTCCTACGAGCAGTACTTC
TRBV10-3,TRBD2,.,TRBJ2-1,CAISESQRSGSSYNEQFF,TGTGCCATCAGTGAGTCTCAAAGAAGCGGGAGCTCCTACAATGAGCAGTTCTTC
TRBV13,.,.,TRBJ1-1,CASSEQTGPHTEAFF,TGTGCCAGCAGCGAACAAACAGGGCCCCATACTGAAGCTTTCTTT
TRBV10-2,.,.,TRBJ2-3,CASSVEATDTQYF,TGCGCCAGCAGTGTGGAGGCCACAGATACGCAGTATTTT
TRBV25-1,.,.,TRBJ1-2,CASSEPQRGYGYTF,TGTGCCAGCAGTGAACCCCAGAGAGGCTATGGCTACACCTTC
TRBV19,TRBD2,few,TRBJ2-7,CASTVRGRGDEQYF,TGTGCCAGCACCGTTCGCGGGAGGGGGGACGAGCAGTACTTC
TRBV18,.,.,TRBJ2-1,CASSPPLFRGVNEQFF,TGTGCCAGCTCACCACCTCTTTTCCGCGGAGTCAATGAGCAGTTCTTC
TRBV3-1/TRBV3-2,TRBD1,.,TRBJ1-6,CASSQAQGANSPLHF,TGTGCCAGCAGCCAAGCCCAGGGGGCTAATTCACCCCTCCACTTT
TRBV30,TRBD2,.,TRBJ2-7,CAWSRERGPSYEQYF,TGTGCCTGGAGTAGGGAGCGGGGGCCGTCCTACGAGCAGTACTTC
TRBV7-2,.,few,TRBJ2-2,CASSLTPENTGELFF,TGTGCCAGCAGCTTAACACCTGAGAACACCGGGGAGCTGTTTTTT